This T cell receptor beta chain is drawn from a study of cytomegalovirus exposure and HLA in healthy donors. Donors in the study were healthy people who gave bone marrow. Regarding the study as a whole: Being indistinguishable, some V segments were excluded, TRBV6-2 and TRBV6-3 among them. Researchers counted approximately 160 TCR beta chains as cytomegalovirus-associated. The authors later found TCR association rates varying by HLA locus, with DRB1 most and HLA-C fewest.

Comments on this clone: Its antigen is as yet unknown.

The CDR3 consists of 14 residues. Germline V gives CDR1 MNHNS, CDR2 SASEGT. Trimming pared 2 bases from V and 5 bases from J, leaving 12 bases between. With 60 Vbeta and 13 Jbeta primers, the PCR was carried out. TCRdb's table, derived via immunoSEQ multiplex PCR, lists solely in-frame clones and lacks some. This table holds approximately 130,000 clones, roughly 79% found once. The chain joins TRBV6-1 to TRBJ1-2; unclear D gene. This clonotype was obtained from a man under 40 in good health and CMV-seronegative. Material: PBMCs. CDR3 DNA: TGTGCCAGCAGTGAAATTGCCGAGAGGTATGGCTACACCTTC. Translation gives CASSEIAERYGYTF.